What follows are 20 T cell receptor beta chains derived from one specimen sequenced in a study of control samples from healthy donors and cancer patients. Only in-frame clones appear in the TCRdb table, and some are missing; sequencing was by immunoSEQ multiplex PCR. The sample has about 160,000 clones, under 95% seen once. The sequenced material came from blood. The receptors were gathered from a man aged 18 to 29 in good health.

The V gene is TRBV6-2 or TRBV6-3, the J gene TRBJ1-5; D is undetermined. Germline values: CDR1 MNHEY, CDR2 SVGEGT. The CDR3 is made up of 11 amino acids. Deletions cut 5 bases from V and 7 bases from J, with 6 bases between. The DNA for the CDR3 is TGTGCCAGCAGTACCGGGCAGCCCCAGCATTTT. This codes for CASSTGQPQHF.

This clone was seen only once. The chain has TRBV19 and TRBJ2-2, with TRBD1 identical over 8 bases. Per the germline V gene, CDR1 is LNHDA and CDR2 is SQIVND (reference sequence). Trimming cost V 4 bases and J 0 bases; bases outside gene matches: 7. The CDR3 consists of 17 residues. The DNA for the CDR3 is TGTGCCAGTAGTACCCCCAGGGGGCGCCCGAACACCGGGGAGCTGTTTTTT. It yields the protein CASSTPRGRPNTGELFF.

The DNA for the CDR3 is TGTGCCAGCAGCCCCCCGGTAGTTTTCAATGAGCAGTTCTTC. It codes for CASSPPVVFNEQFF. V gene TRBV7-6 combines with J gene TRBJ2-1; D unresolved. The CDR3 covers 14 residues. The germline CDR1 and CDR2 sequences are SGHVS and FNYEAQ. V was cut by 5 bases and J by 6 bases, with 14 bases left in between.

The chain recombines TRBV28 with TRBJ2-1; D not certain. This CDR3 contains 13 residues. Per germline, CDR1 MDHEN and CDR2 SYDVKM. V was trimmed by 7 bases and J by 1 base, leaving 8 bases between them. The CDR3 DNA is TGTGCCAGCACCGCTAGTTCCTACAATGAGCAGTTCTTC. As protein: CASTASSYNEQFF.

Notes on this clone: The same CDR3 is also encoded by other DNA sequences in this sample. The rearrangement joins TRBV7-2 to TRBJ2-7; TRBD1 matches 9 bases. Unmatched junction bases numbered 3, after V lost 5 bases and J lost 1 base. CDR1 SGHTA and CDR2 FQGNSA come from the germline V gene. This CDR3 has 14 amino acids. This CDR3 reads CASSPDRGSYEQYF. CDR3 coding DNA: TGTGCCAGCAGCCCAGACAGGGGGTCCTACGAGCAGTACTTC.

V gene TRBV19 combines with J gene TRBJ2-2, with TRBD2 matching 8 bases. The ends lost 3 bases at V and 6 bases at J; junction bases unmatched: 0. CDR1 LNHDA and CDR2 SQIVND come from the germline V gene (reference sequence). The CDR3 has 13 amino acids. CDR3 protein: CASSMTSAGELFF. DNA for the CDR3: TGTGCCAGTAGTATGACTAGCGCCGGGGAGCTGTTTTTT.

This chain joins TRBV7-9 and TRBJ2-1; D might be TRBD1 (7 bases). CDR3 length: 18 amino acids. Per germline, CDR1 SEHNR and CDR2 FQNEAQ (reference sequence). With 1 base removed from V and 0 bases from J, the gap between germline ends came to 16 bases. CDR3 sequence: CASSLEGGQISSYNEQFF. CDR3 DNA sequence: TGTGCCAGCAGCTTAGAGGGGGGACAGATTAGCTCCTACAATGAGCAGTTCTTC.

This rearrangement joins TRBV6-6 to TRBJ2-2; 8 bases line up with TRBD2. V was clipped by 2 bases and J by 8 bases; unmatched bases: 7. Germline CDR1 is MNHNY and CDR2 is SVGAGI (reference sequence). This CDR3 is built from 15 residues. The chain's CDR3 is CASSYRGGAGGELFF. The CDR3 DNA follows: TGTGCCAGCAGTTACCGGGGGGGCGCAGGAGGGGAGCTGTTTTTT.

The rearrangement links TRBV5-1 to TRBJ2-3; possibly TRBD1 for D (6 bases). With 7 bases removed from V and 2 bases from J, the gap between germline ends came to 11 bases. The CDR3 is 13 amino acids. Germline-derived CDR1 and CDR2 are SGHRS and YFSETQ. The DNA of the CDR3 is TGCGCCAGCGAACCAGGGGCCACAGATACGCAGTATTTT. Its protein is CASEPGATDTQYF.

V is TRBV18 and J is TRBJ1-5; D not resolved. CDR3 length: 14 residues. Germline lookup yields CDR1 KGHSH and CDR2 LQKENI. Trimming shortened V by 4 bases and J by 5 bases, and 12 bases separated the two germline ends. CDR3 in amino acids: CASSLANPDQPQHF. The CDR3, as DNA: TGTGCCAGCTCACTAGCCAACCCTGATCAGCCCCAGCATTTT.

The CDR3 loop is CAVSGDPGFSGANVLTF. The CDR3 DNA sequence: TGTGCCGTCTCGGGGGACCCTGGATTCTCTGGGGCCAACGTCCTGACTTTC. The chain links TRBV10-3 to TRBJ2-6, with D maybe TRBD2 (6 bases). Germline-derived CDR1 and CDR2 are ENHRY and SYGVKD. The CDR3 covers 17 residues. V dropped 11 bases and J dropped 0 bases, with 20 bases sitting between them.

This clone was detected once. The V call is TRBV10-3, the J call TRBJ1-1; TRBD1 matches 7 bases. Trimming at V came to 4 bases and at J to 2 bases, leaving 7 bases not matched to a gene. Germline V CDR1 and CDR2: ENHRY, SYGVKD. CDR3 length equals 15 residues. The CDR3 bases are TGTGCCATCAGTGGACAGGGAAGTATTAACACTGAAGCTTTCTTT. Protein: CAISGQGSINTEAFF.

The rearrangement uses TRBV13 and TRBJ1-1, with 9 nucleotides matching TRBD1. The ends lost 0 bases at V and 1 base at J; junction bases unmatched: 9. The CDR3 is 18 residues long. Per the germline V gene, CDR1 is PRHDT and CDR2 is FYEKMQ (reference sequence). CDR3 residues: CASSLGSQGAFGNTEAFF. The CDR3 DNA follows: TGTGCCAGCAGCTTAGGCTCACAGGGGGCGTTCGGGAACACTGAAGCTTTCTTT.

The chain recombines TRBV6-6 with TRBJ2-7; D unresolved. From germline, CDR1 is MNHNY and CDR2 SVGAGI (reference sequence). This CDR3 has 12 amino acids. Trimming cost V 5 bases and J 3 bases, with 8 bases left between them. The CDR3 protein is CASSPQVYEQYF. The CDR3 coding sequence is TGTGCCAGCAGTCCGCAGGTCTACGAGCAGTACTTC.

This clone showed up just once. The DNA for the CDR3 is TGTGCCAGCACCCCGGGACTAGCGGGAGGAAACGAGCAGTACTTC. Its translation: CASTPGLAGGNEQYF. V usage is TRBV6-5 and J usage is TRBJ2-7, with 15 bases fitting TRBD2. V dropped 7 bases and J dropped 5; count of bases not matched to a gene: 6. The CDR3 spans 15 residues. Germline V gives CDR1 MNHEY, CDR2 SVGAGI.

The chain joins TRBV5-8 to TRBJ2-7, with D perhaps TRBD1 (6 bases). The CDR3 covers 16 residues. Trimming cost V 3 bases and J 0 bases, with 16 bases left between them. From germline, CDR1 is SGHTS and CDR2 YDEGEE. This chain's CDR3 is CASSYETGFSSYEQYF. CDR3 coding DNA: TGTGCCAGCAGCTACGAGACAGGATTTAGCTCCTACGAGCAGTACTTC.

The rearrangement uses TRBV10-3 and TRBJ1-6; D is unresolved. V lost 0 bases and J lost 9, with 6 bases in between. The CDR3 runs 13 residues. The V gene's germline CDR1 is ENHRY and CDR2 SYGVKD. The CDR3 sequence is CAISESELSPLHF. CDR3 sequence (DNA): TGTGCCATCAGTGAGTCTGAACTTTCACCCCTCCACTTT.

This clone was found a few times. J is TRBJ1-2 and V is TRBV7-2; D perhaps matches TRBD1 (5 bases). Germline V gene lookup returns CDR1 SGHTA and CDR2 FQGNSA. The CDR3 has 15 residues. Deletions cut 4 bases from V and 7 bases from J, with 19 bases between. In DNA form, the CDR3 reads TGTGCCAGCAGCTCCCCTGTACTCCGGGACGTTGGCTACACCTTC. It specifies CASSSPVLRDVGYTF. The whole variable domain, remainder taken from reference TRBV7-2 and TRBJ1-2, is GAGVSQSPSNKVTEKGKDVELRCDPISGHTALYWYRQSLGQGLEFLIYFQGNSAPDKSGLPSDRFSAERTGGSVSTLTIQRTQQEDSAVYLCASSSPVLRDVGYTFGSGTRLTVV.

The rearrangement links TRBV18 to TRBJ2-1, with 10 bases identical to TRBD2. Germline-derived CDR1 and CDR2 are KGHSH and LQKENI. The CDR3 length is 19 residues. The junction had 10 bases not matched to a gene; V was cut back by 2 bases and J by 0 bases. The CDR3 sequence is CASSPWPSGGFSSYNEQFF. As DNA, the CDR3 is TGTGCCAGCTCACCATGGCCTAGCGGGGGCTTCAGCTCCTACAATGAGCAGTTCTTC.

J is TRBJ1-1 and V is TRBV19, with D unclear. The germline gives CDR1 LNHDA, CDR2 SQIVND (reference sequence). CDR3 size: 13 residues. Trimming pared 3 bases from V and 4 bases from J, leaving 9 bases between. CDR3 residues: CASSMSGGTEAFF. The CDR3 bases are TGTGCCAGTAGTATGTCGGGAGGCACTGAAGCTTTCTTT.